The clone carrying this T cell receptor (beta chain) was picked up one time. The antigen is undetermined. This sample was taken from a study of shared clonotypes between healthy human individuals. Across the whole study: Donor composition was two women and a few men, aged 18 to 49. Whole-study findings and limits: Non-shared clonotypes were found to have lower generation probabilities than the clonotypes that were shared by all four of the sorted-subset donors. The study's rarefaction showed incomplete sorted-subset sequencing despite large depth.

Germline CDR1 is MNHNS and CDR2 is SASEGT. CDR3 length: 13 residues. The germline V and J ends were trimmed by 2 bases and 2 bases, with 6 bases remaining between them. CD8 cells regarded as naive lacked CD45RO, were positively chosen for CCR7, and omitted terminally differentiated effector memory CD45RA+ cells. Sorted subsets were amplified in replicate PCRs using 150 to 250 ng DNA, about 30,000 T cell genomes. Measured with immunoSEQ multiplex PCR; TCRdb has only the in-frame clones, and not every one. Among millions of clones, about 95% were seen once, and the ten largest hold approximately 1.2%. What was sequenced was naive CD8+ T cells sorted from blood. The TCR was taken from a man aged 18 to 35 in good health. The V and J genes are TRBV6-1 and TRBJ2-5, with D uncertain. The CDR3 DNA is TGTGCCAGCAGTGAACACCCTCAAGAGACCCAGTACTTC. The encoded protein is CASSEHPQETQYF.